A single T cell receptor beta chain is shown here with its context. These data originate in a study of cytomegalovirus exposure and HLA in healthy donors. This CDR3 contains 15 residues. Between the trimmed V and J ends, which lost 3 bases and 2 bases, there was a span of 11 bases. CDR1 is MNHNS and CDR2 is SASEGT in the germline V gene. PCR primers comprised 60 Vbeta and 13 Jbeta primers. Sequenced by immunoSEQ multiplex PCR; TCRdb stores in-frame clones only, minus some. The repertoire holds around 120,000 clones, approximately 81% seen once, with around 0.67% in the top ten. The rearrangement joins TRBV6-1 to TRBJ1-5; D is ambiguous. The clonotype was recovered from a man aged 18 to 30 in good health and CMV-seronegative. Specimen: PBMCs. CDR3: CASSEGTLGNQPQHF. The DNA for the CDR3 is TGTGCCAGCAGTGAGGGCACCCTCGGCAATCAGCCCCAGCATTTT.